What follows are 11 T cell receptor beta chains derived from one specimen sequenced in a study of cytomegalovirus exposure and HLA in healthy donors. The primer mix had 60 Vbeta and 13 Jbeta primers. Profiling relied on immunoSEQ multiplex PCR, and the TCRdb table lists in-frame clones only, not all of them. This table holds some 150,000 clones, about 60% found once. The sequenced material came from PBMCs. These receptors were collected from a woman aged 60-75 years in good health and CMV-seropositive.

V usage is TRBV4-1 and J usage is TRBJ2-3; perhaps TRBD2 as D (5 bases). The germline gives CDR1 MGHRA, CDR2 YSYEKL. The CDR3 is 14 amino acids. V lost 3 bases and J lost 3, with 10 bases in between. CDR3 loop: CASSHLTRTDTQYF. The CDR3 DNA is TGCGCCAGCAGCCACCTAACTAGGACAGATACGCAGTATTTT.

This chain links TRBV2 with TRBJ1-5, with 7 nucleotides matching TRBD1. Germline CDR1 is SNHLY and CDR2 is FYNNEI. V lost 7 bases to trimming and J lost 7 bases; unmatched junction nucleotides: 10. CDR3 size: 14 residues. As DNA, the CDR3 is TGTGCCAGCAAACCCGACAGGGATGAGCAGCCCCAGCATTTT. Translating gives CASKPDRDEQPQHF.

This clone was detected a few times. The rearrangement links TRBV28 to TRBJ1-1; D gene uncertain. CDR1 is MDHEN and CDR2 is SYDVKM in the germline V gene. Deletions cut 6 bases from V and 5 bases from J, with 19 bases between. The CDR3 has 15 amino acids. The CDR3 DNA reads TGTGCCAGCAGATCGAACATACCGGGTCAAACTGAAGCTTTCTTT. It codes for CASRSNIPGQTEAFF.

This clone was observed a handful of times. The V gene is TRBV4-1, the J gene TRBJ2-7; D may be TRBD1 (5 bases). Trimming pared 8 bases from V and 2 bases from J, leaving 16 bases between. CDR3 length: 14 amino acids. The V gene's germline CDR1 is MGHRA and CDR2 YSYEKL. This CDR3 is CASAIDDRTYEQYF. CDR3 DNA sequence: TGCGCCAGCGCTATAGACGACAGAACCTACGAGCAGTACTTC.

This chain joins TRBV30 and TRBJ1-6, with 7 bases aligning to TRBD1. The CDR3 is made up of 12 amino acids. Germline V gives CDR1 GTSNPN, CDR2 SVGIG (reference sequence). Losses at the gene ends were 3 bases for V and 18 bases for J; bases not matched to a gene: 11. The CDR3 sequence is CAWRRGEGASHF. For the CDR3, the DNA is TGTGCCTGGAGACGGGGAGAGGGGGCTTCCCACTTT.

This chain joins TRBV30 and TRBJ2-3; D perhaps matches TRBD2 (6 bases). CDR1 is GTSNPN and CDR2 is SVGIG in the germline V gene (reference sequence). The CDR3 sequence is 16 residues long. The germline V and J ends were trimmed by 0 bases and 3 bases, with 16 bases remaining between them. This CDR3 reads CAWSVVPGGGTDTQYF. The CDR3 DNA reads TGTGCCTGGAGTGTAGTTCCGGGTGGGGGGACAGATACGCAGTATTTT.

The V gene is TRBV25-1, the J gene TRBJ1-1; TRBD1 matches at 12 bases. Losses at the gene ends were 1 base for V and 3 bases for J; bases not matched to a gene: 9. Germline CDR1 is MGHDK and CDR2 is SYGVNS. The CDR3 loop spans 18 amino acids. Here the CDR3 DNA reads TGTGCCAGCAGTGAATGGTTGGGACAGGGGGCGGGGGACACTGAAGCTTTCTTT. Translated: CASSEWLGQGAGDTEAFF.

This clone was detected once. The chain is built from TRBV5-1 and TRBJ1-1; TRBD1 aligns across 8 bases. V dropped 4 bases and J dropped 0; count of bases not matched to a gene: 2. Per the germline V gene, CDR1 is SGHRS and CDR2 is YFSETQ. This CDR3 region has 14 residues. The CDR3 reads CASSRDRMNTEAFF. CDR3 nucleotide sequence: TGCGCCAGCAGCCGGGACAGGATGAACACTGAAGCTTTCTTT. The variable domain in full, completed from reference TRBV5-1 and TRBJ1-1, reads KAGVTQTPRYLIKTRGQQVTLSCSPISGHRSVSWYQQTPGQGLQFLFEYFSETQRNKGNFPGRFSGRQFSNSRSEMNVSTLELGDSALYLCASSRDRMNTEAFFGQGTRLTVV.

The chain has TRBV15 and TRBJ1-5; weak D call: TRBD1 (6 bases). This CDR3 has 15 residues. Germline V CDR1 and CDR2: LNHNV, YYDKDF (reference sequence). The V end lost 4 bases, the J end lost 0 bases, and 10 bases lay between the germline ends. CDR3 DNA: TGTGCCACCAGCATCGACAGGTATAGCAATCAGCCCCAGCATTTT. Protein: CATSIDRYSNQPQHF. The entire variable domain, with the rest obtained from reference TRBV15 and TRBJ1-5, is as follows: DAMVIQNPRYQVTQFGKPVTLSCSQTLNHNVMYWYQQKSSQAPKLLFHYYDKDFNNEADTPDNFQSRRPNTSFCFLDIRSPGLGDTAMYLCATSIDRYSNQPQHFGDGTRLSIL.

This clone occurred a few times. This chain uses TRBV5-1 with TRBJ2-7; D possibly corresponds to TRBD2 (5 bases). The V end lost 0 bases, the J end lost 5 bases, and 15 bases lay between the germline ends. The CDR3 is 15 residues long. Germline V lookup: CDR1 SGHRS, CDR2 YFSETQ. CDR3 DNA sequence: TGCGCCAGCAGCTTGGGCCCGGGATCGGGCGACGAGCAGTACTTC. It yields the protein CASSLGPGSGDEQYF.

The chain links TRBV4-3 to TRBJ2-3; 14 bases are shared with TRBD2. The CDR3 covers 16 residues. CDR1 and CDR2 (germline): LGHNA, YSLEER. With 4 bases clipped from V and 5 bases from J, the junction kept 5 bases outside the gene matches. CDR3 amino acids: CASSPGLAGVVDTQYF. CDR3 coding DNA: TGCGCCAGCAGCCCGGGACTAGCGGGAGTTGTAGATACGCAGTATTTT.